These 22 T cell receptor beta chains were sequenced from one sample in a study of blood T cells in healthy people across ages. PCR was performed a second time for about 6 to 12 cycles using a sample-barcoded 5' primer and a J-beta primer mix. One entry per CDR3 protein results from TCRdb running MiXCR on the 5' RACE reads. This sample has about 680,000 distinct CDR3 sequences, with over 45% found just once. The sample taken for sequencing was blood. The receptor source for this set is a woman between 55 and 75 years old in good health.

This clonotype has at least ten counts. This chain uses TRBV7-6 with TRBJ2-2; D remains unclear. Germline V gene lookup returns CDR1 SGHVS and CDR2 FNYEAQ. Trimming stripped 5 bases from V and 7 bases from J, with 8 bases between. This CDR3 contains 12 residues. The CDR3 bases are TGTGCCAGCAGCCCTGATTACGGGGAGCTGTTTTTT. Translating it yields CASSPDYGELFF.

The V gene is TRBV5-1, the J gene TRBJ2-1, with TRBD1 matching over 9 bases. Germline-derived CDR1 and CDR2 are SGHRS and YFSETQ. The trim removed 4 bases at V and 3 bases at J, leaving 14 bases unmatched. This CDR3 comprises 18 residues. The CDR3 loop reads CASSTGTGRRAGYNEQFF. In DNA form, the CDR3 reads TGCGCCAGCAGCACCGGGACAGGGAGACGAGCGGGCTACAATGAGCAGTTCTTC.

This clonotype was picked up many times. V is TRBV7-2 and J is TRBJ2-7, with D perhaps being TRBD1 or TRBD2 (5 bases each). The V end lost 1 base, the J end lost 7 bases, and 20 bases lay between the germline ends. This CDR3 region has 16 residues. Germline CDR1 and CDR2: SGHTA and FQGNSA. The CDR3 coding sequence is TGTGCCAGCAGCTTAGATACCGGGACCGGCCTCGGTGAGCAGTACTTC. Its protein product is CASSLDTGTGLGEQYF.

This clonotype was counted many times. J is TRBJ1-2 and V is TRBV27; D not resolved. Per germline, CDR1 MNHEY and CDR2 SMNVEV (reference sequence). The CDR3 covers 13 residues. Deletions cut 3 bases from V and 2 bases from J, with 7 bases between. The CDR3 loop is CASSFEGNYGYTF. In DNA form, the CDR3 reads TGTGCCAGCAGTTTCGAAGGGAACTATGGCTACACCTTC.

The rearrangement links TRBV11-2 to TRBJ2-3, with 10 positions matching TRBD2. Germline V lookup: CDR1 SGHAT, CDR2 FQNNGV. CDR3 length: 15 amino acids. The V and J ends lost 1 base and 7 bases, in that order; junction bases with no gene match: 5. This CDR3 is CASSLGGTSVYTQYF. The CDR3 nucleotides are TGTGCCAGCAGCTTAGGGGGGACTAGCGTCTATACGCAGTATTTT.

The chain links TRBV20-1 to TRBJ1-1, with D possibly being TRBD1 (5 bases). The germline V and J ends were trimmed by 3 bases and 1 base, with 9 bases remaining between them. This CDR3 has 13 amino acids. Germline CDR1 is DFQATT and CDR2 is SNEGSKA (reference sequence). The CDR3 bases are TGCAGTGCTAGGCGGGGGAGGAACACTGAAGCTTTCTTT. It translates to CSARRGRNTEAFF.

The gene calls are TRBV7-2 and TRBJ2-7, with TRBD2 identical over 11 bases. Germline CDR1 SGHTA, CDR2 FQGNSA. The CDR3 sequence is 15 residues long. The V gene end was trimmed by 5 bases and the J gene end by 4 bases; junction bases not matched to a gene: 7. The CDR3 region is CASSQTSGKGYEQYF. The CDR3 DNA sequence: TGTGCCAGCAGCCAGACTAGCGGGAAGGGTTACGAGCAGTACTTC.

The chain recombines TRBV20-1 with TRBJ2-3; tentative D call: TRBD2 (6 bases). Trimming left V 0 bases short and J 8 bases short, with 15 bases between. The CDR3 sequence is 14 residues long. Germline CDR1 is DFQATT and CDR2 is SNEGSKA (reference sequence). CDR3 nucleotides: TGCAGTGCTAGAGATCGGGTCAGCGGGCGTACGCAGTATTTT. As protein: CSARDRVSGRTQYF.

The V gene is TRBV3-1, the J gene TRBJ2-7; 9 nucleotides line up with TRBD2. The CDR3 is 20 amino acids. After removal of 4 bases from V and 3 bases from J, the junction contained 22 bases not matched to a gene. Germline CDR1 and CDR2: LGHDT and YNNKEL (reference sequence). CDR3 coding DNA: TGTGCCAGCAGCCGCGAGATTTGGACTAGCGCTAACATGGACGTCTACGAGCAGTACTTC. This encodes CASSREIWTSANMDVYEQYF.

The DNA for the CDR3 is TGCGCCAGCAGCTTGAAGGATCCGTCCGACTCTGGGGCCAACGTCCTGACTTTC. Protein: CASSLKDPSDSGANVLTF. This rearrangement joins TRBV5-1 to TRBJ2-6; D unclear. The V gene lost 1 base and the J gene lost 0 bases, with 14 bases spanning the gap. The CDR3 consists of 18 residues. CDR1 and CDR2 (germline): SGHRS, YFSETQ.

The chain has TRBV6-6 and TRBJ2-1; 8 nucleotides agree with TRBD2. The V gene's germline CDR1 is MNHNY and CDR2 SVGAGI (reference sequence). The CDR3 is 16 residues long. V shed 7 bases, J shed 9 bases, and the junction held 17 bases outside the gene matches. CDR3 sequence (DNA): TGTGCCAGCACCGGAGGTGAAGCGGGAGATTTCAGTGAGCAGTTCTTC. Its protein product is CASTGGEAGDFSEQFF.

The chain joins TRBV6-1 to TRBJ1-2; the D gene is possibly TRBD1 (6 bases). The V and J ends lost 3 bases and 7 bases respectively, with 21 bases between them. Germline V gives CDR1 MNHNS, CDR2 SASEGT. The CDR3 is 16 amino acids. CDR3 DNA sequence: TGTGCCAGCAGTGAGGCCACCGGGACACCCGGCCCTGGCTACACCTTC. It specifies CASSEATGTPGPGYTF.

This clonotype was counted between two and nine times. The rearrangement joins TRBV12-3 or TRBV12-4 to TRBJ2-7; TRBD2 agrees at 7 bases. The CDR3 runs to 14 residues. Losses at the gene ends were 3 bases for V and 0 bases for J; bases not matched to a gene: 2. CDR3 loop: CASSFGRSSYEQYF. The CDR3 bases are TGTGCCAGCAGTTTCGGGAGGAGCTCCTACGAGCAGTACTTC.

This clonotype was recorded at least ten times. The V call is TRBV15, the J call TRBJ2-3; D is undetermined. CDR1 LNHNV and CDR2 YYDKDF come from the germline V gene (reference sequence). V lost 1 base, J lost 2 bases, and 13 bases lay in between. The CDR3 has 16 amino acids. CDR3 amino acids: CATSRGLSENTDTQYF. DNA for the CDR3: TGTGCCACCAGCAGAGGCCTCTCGGAGAACACAGATACGCAGTATTTT.

The chain joins TRBV15 to TRBJ2-1, with TRBD2 as a possible D gene (6 bases). The DNA end is a closer match to TRBJ2-7, so the J assignment may be wrong. The CDR3 has 16 residues. The germline gives CDR1 LNHNV, CDR2 YYDKDF (reference sequence). The DNA of the CDR3 is TGTGCCACCAGCAGAGATAAAGCGGGCTCCTACAATGAGCAGTACTTC. Translating it yields CATSRDKAGSYNEQYF.

The CDR3 region has the DNA TGTGCCAGCAGAGCTCCGGGGACAGGGAACACTGAAGCTTTCTTT. Translated, it gives CASRAPGTGNTEAFF. The chain combines TRBV25-1 with TRBJ1-1; 8 nucleotides agree with TRBD1. Unmatched junction bases numbered 7, after V lost 6 bases and J lost 1 base. Per germline, CDR1 MGHDK and CDR2 SYGVNS. The CDR3 runs to 15 residues. The entire variable domain, with the rest obtained from reference TRBV25-1 and TRBJ1-1, is as follows: EADIYQTPRYLVIGTGKKITLECSQTMGHDKMYWYQQDPGMELHLIHYSYGVNSTEKGDLSSESTVSRIRTEHFPLTLESARPSHTSQYLCASRAPGTGNTEAFFGQGTRLTVV.

A few counts support this clonotype. The chain has TRBV20-1 and TRBJ2-5; 9 bases fit TRBD2. Germline CDR1 is DFQATT and CDR2 is SNEGSKA (reference sequence). V lost 2 bases, J lost 5 bases, and 6 bases stayed unmatched. The CDR3 totals 14 residues. The CDR3 region has the DNA TGCAGTGCTAGATCCCTAGCGGGAAGGGAGACCCAGTACTTC. It specifies CSARSLAGRETQYF.

This clonotype was found a few times. J is TRBJ2-3 and V is TRBV28, with D perhaps TRBD2 (6 bases). Trimming removed 2 bases at V and 0 bases at J, with 12 bases between. The CDR3 spans 16 residues. The germline CDR1 and CDR2 sequences are MDHEN and SYDVKM. DNA of the CDR3: TGTGCCAGCAGTTTAGGACTAACCACTAGCACAGATACGCAGTATTTT. Residues: CASSLGLTTSTDTQYF.

This clonotype appeared a single time. The genes are TRBV7-9 and TRBJ1-1; D remains ambiguous. The germline V and J ends were trimmed by 1 base and 11 bases, with 11 bases remaining between them. Germline V gene sequence: CDR1 SEHNR, CDR2 FQNEAQ (reference sequence). CDR3 length: 12 amino acids. CDR3 in amino acids: CASSLEASWAFF. CDR3 in DNA: TGTGCCAGCAGCTTAGAGGCCAGCTGGGCTTTCTTT. Variable domain in full (rest from reference TRBV7-9 and TRBJ1-1): DTGVSQNPRHKITKRGQNVTFRCDPISEHNRLYWYRQTLGQGPEFLTYFQNEAQLEKSRLLSDRFSAERPKGSFSTLEIQRTEQGDSAMYLCASSLEASWAFFGQGTRLTVV.

This clonotype was seen many times. The DNA of the CDR3 is TGTGCCAGCAGCCGCGGGGCCTACGAGCAGTACTTC. This encodes CASSRGAYEQYF. The chain is built from TRBV7-2 and TRBJ2-7; D might be TRBD2 (6 bases). Trimming left V 5 bases short and J 2 bases short, with 7 bases between. The CDR3 extends over 12 amino acids. The germline V gene has CDR1 SGHTA and CDR2 FQGNSA.

CDR3 residues: CASSLTGRNYEQYF. CDR3 bases: TGTGCCAGCAGCTTGACAGGGAGGAACTACGAGCAGTACTTC. The chain links TRBV6-1 to TRBJ2-7, with D maybe TRBD1 (7 bases). V lost 6 bases, J lost 3 bases, and 15 bases lay in between. The germline V gene has CDR1 MNHNS and CDR2 SASEGT. The CDR3 consists of 14 residues.

The J gene is TRBJ2-7, the V gene TRBV18; D is unclear. Trimming cost V 2 bases and J 3 bases, with 5 bases left between them. Germline CDR1 is KGHSH and CDR2 is LQKENI. The CDR3 extends over 12 amino acids. The CDR3: CASSPTDYEQYF. CDR3 in DNA: TGTGCCAGCTCACCAACCGACTACGAGCAGTACTTC.